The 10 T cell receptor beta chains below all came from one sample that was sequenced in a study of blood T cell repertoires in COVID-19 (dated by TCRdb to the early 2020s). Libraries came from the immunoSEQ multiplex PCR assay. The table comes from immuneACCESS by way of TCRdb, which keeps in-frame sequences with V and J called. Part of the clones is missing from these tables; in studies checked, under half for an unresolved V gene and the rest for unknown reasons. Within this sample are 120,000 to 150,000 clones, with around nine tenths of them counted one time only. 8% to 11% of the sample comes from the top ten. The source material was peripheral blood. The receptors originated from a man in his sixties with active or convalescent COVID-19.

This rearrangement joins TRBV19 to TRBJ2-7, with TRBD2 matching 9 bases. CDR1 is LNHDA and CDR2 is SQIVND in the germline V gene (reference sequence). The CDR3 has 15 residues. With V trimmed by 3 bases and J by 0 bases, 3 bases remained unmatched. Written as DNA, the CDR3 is TGTGCCAGTAGTATTCTAGCGGGAAACTCCTACGAGCAGTACTTC. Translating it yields CASSILAGNSYEQYF.

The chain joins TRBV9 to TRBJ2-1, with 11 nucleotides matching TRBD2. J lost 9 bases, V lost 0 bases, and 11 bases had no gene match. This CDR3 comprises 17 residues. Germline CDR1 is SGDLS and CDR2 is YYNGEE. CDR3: CASSVVAQTSGIVEQFF. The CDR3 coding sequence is TGTGCCAGCAGCGTAGTAGCCCAGACTAGCGGGATTGTTGAGCAGTTCTTC.

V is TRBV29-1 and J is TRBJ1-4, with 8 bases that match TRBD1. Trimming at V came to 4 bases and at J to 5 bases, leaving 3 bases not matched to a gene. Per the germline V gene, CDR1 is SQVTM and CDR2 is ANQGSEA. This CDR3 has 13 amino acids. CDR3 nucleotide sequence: TGCAGCGTTGTTACAGGGGGGAATGAAAAACTGTTTTTT. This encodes CSVVTGGNEKLFF. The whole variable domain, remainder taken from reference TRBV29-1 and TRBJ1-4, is SAVISQKPSRDICQRGTSLTIQCQVDSQVTMMFWYRQQPGQSLTLIATANQGSEATYESGFVIDKFPISRPNLTFSTLTVSNMSPEDSSIYLCSVVTGGNEKLFFGSGTQLSVL.

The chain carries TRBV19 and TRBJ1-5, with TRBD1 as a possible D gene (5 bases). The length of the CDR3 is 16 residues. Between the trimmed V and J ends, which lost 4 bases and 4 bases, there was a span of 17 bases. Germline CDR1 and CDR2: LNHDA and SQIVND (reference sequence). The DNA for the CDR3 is TGTGCCAGTAGTACTAAGACAGTCCTGAGGAATCAGCCCCAGCATTTT. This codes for CASSTKTVLRNQPQHF.

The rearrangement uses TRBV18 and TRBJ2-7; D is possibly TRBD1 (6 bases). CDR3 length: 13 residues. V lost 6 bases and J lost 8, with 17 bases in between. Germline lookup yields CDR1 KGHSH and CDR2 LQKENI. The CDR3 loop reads CASSPGGPTKQYF. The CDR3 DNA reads TGTGCCAGCTCGCCTGGGGGCCCAACCAAGCAGTACTTC. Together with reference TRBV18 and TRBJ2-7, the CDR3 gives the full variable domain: NAGVMQNPRHLVRRRGQEARLRCSPMKGHSHVYWYRQLPEEGLKFMVYLQKENIIDESGMPKERFSAEFPKEGPSILRIQQVVRGDSAAYFCASSPGGPTKQYFGPGTRLTVT.

CDR3 sequence: CASSTYPGTSGSGAQYF. For the CDR3, the DNA is TGTGCCAGCAGCACGTACCCCGGGACTAGCGGCAGTGGGGCCCAGTACTTC. The chain has TRBV7-9 and TRBJ2-5, with 11 nucleotides matching TRBD2. Losses at the gene ends were 5 bases for V and 9 bases for J; bases not matched to a gene: 17. The CDR3 runs 17 residues. Germline CDR1 is SEHNR and CDR2 is FQNEAQ (reference sequence).

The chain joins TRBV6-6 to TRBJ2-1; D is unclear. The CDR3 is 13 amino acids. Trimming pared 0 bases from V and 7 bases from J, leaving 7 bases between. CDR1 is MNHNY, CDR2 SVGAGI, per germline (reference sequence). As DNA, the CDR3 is TGTGCCAGCAGTTACTCACTCATTAATGAGCAGTTCTTC. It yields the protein CASSYSLINEQFF.

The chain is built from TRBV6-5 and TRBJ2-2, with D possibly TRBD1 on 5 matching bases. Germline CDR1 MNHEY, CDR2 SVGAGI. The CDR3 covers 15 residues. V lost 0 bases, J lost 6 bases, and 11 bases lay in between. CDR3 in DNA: TGTGCCAGCAGTTACTCGGGCTGGGGCGCCGGGGAGCTGTTTTTT. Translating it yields CASSYSGWGAGELFF.

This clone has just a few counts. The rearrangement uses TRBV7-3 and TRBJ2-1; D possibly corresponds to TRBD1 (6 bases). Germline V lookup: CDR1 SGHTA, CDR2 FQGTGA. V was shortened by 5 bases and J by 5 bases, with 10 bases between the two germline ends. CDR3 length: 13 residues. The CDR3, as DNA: TGTGCCAGCAGCCCCCAGGGGCACAATGAGCAGTTCTTC. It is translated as CASSPQGHNEQFF.

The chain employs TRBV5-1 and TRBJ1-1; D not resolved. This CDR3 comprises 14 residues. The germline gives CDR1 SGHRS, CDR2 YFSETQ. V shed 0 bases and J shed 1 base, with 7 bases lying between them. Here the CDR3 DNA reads TGCGCCAGCAGCTTGGGACCTAGGAACACTGAAGCTTTCTTT. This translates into CASSLGPRNTEAFF. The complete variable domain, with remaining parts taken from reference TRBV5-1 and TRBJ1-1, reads KAGVTQTPRYLIKTRGQQVTLSCSPISGHRSVSWYQQTPGQGLQFLFEYFSETQRNKGNFPGRFSGRQFSNSRSEMNVSTLELGDSALYLCASSLGPRNTEAFFGQGTRLTVV.